The 22 T cell receptor beta chains below all came from one sample that was sequenced in a study of shared clonotypes between healthy human individuals. Libraries were prepared by immunoSEQ multiplex PCR; TCRdb keeps only in-frame clonotypes and omits some of them. The sample includes over 950,000 clones, 60% to 80% seen only once; the top ten take approximately 0.9%. Sequenced sample: memory CD4+ T cells from PBMCs. The subset: CD45RA-negative fraction. These receptors were obtained from a young man in good health. Some clones in this sample may be carry-over from other donors' samples.

CDR3 region: CASSLKIGPQETQYF. The CDR3 nucleotides read TGTGCCAGCAGCCTAAAAATTGGCCCCCAAGAGACCCAGTACTTC. J is TRBJ2-5 and V is TRBV11-3; D is unclear. The length of the CDR3 is 15 residues. Germline V lookup: CDR1 SGHNT, CDR2 YENEEA. Trimming took 5 bases from V and 1 from J, leaving 14 bases between them.

In this sample, this clone turned up once. Additional DNA sequences in this sample encode the identical CDR3. The chain is built from TRBV2 and TRBJ2-3; D remains ambiguous. CDR3 length equals 12 residues. V was shortened by 4 bases and J by 4 bases, with 6 bases between the two germline ends. Germline loops: CDR1 SNHLY, CDR2 FYNNEI. DNA of the CDR3: TGTGCCAGCAGTGTGGGCGCAGATACGCAGTATTTT. It specifies CASSVGADTQYF.

The chain joins TRBV28 to TRBJ1-5; no clear D gene. V was trimmed by 5 bases and J by 2 bases, leaving 7 bases between them. The CDR3 sequence is 13 residues long. Germline V lookup: CDR1 MDHEN, CDR2 SYDVKM. Here the CDR3 DNA reads TGTGCCAGCAGTGTGGATGGCAATCAGCCCCAGCATTTT. Its protein product is CASSVDGNQPQHF.

This rearrangement joins TRBV25-1 to TRBJ2-5, with 8 bases identical to TRBD1. The better agreement between TRBJ2-7 and the DNA end casts doubt on the J call. Germline CDR1 and CDR2: MGHDK and SYGVNS. The CDR3 sequence is 13 residues long. CDR3 in DNA: TGTGCCAGCAGTCGGGACAGGTCGTACGAGCAGTACTTC. Protein product: CASSRDRSYEQYF.

The J gene is TRBJ1-4, the V gene TRBV5-1; no reliable D call. The germline CDR1 and CDR2 sequences are SGHRS and YFSETQ. The germline V and J ends were trimmed by 3 bases and 8 bases, with 14 bases remaining between them. The CDR3 has 14 residues. CDR3 DNA sequence: TGCGCCAGCAGCTCTGAAGGGTCAAACGAAAAACTGTTTTTT. Encoded protein: CASSSEGSNEKLFF.

The V gene is TRBV4-2, the J gene TRBJ2-3; no clear D. The ends were cut back, 0 bases at V and 1 base at J, with 14 bases in the middle. Germline CDR1 LGHNA, CDR2 YNFKEQ. The CDR3 consists of 17 residues. The CDR3 here is CASSQDPPTWGTDTQYF. The CDR3 nucleotides read TGTGCCAGCAGCCAAGATCCCCCGACCTGGGGCACAGATACGCAGTATTTT.

This clone was observed a few times. The chain uses TRBV27 and TRBJ2-1; 8 bases fit TRBD1. The CDR3 extends over 15 amino acids. Germline loops: CDR1 MNHEY, CDR2 SMNVEV (reference sequence). Unmatched junction bases numbered 6, after V lost 2 bases and J lost 6 bases. The CDR3 coding sequence is TGTGCCAGCAGTTTAAGGACAGGGCTTTCCAATGAGCAGTTCTTC. This translates into CASSLRTGLSNEQFF.

V is TRBV7-9 and J is TRBJ2-7, with D tentatively TRBD1 or TRBD2 (5 bases each). Trimming stripped 1 base from V and 0 bases from J, with 13 bases between. CDR1 and CDR2 (germline): SEHNR, FQNEAQ (reference sequence). The CDR3 spans 16 residues. The CDR3 sequence: CASSLGGSGSSYEQYF. The CDR3 nucleotides read TGTGCCAGCAGCTTAGGTGGATCAGGGAGCTCCTACGAGCAGTACTTC.

In DNA form, the CDR3 reads TGCAGCACCGCTTTTCGCACCGGGGAGCTGTTTTTT. Amino acid sequence: CSTAFRTGELFF. This chain links TRBV29-1 with TRBJ2-2; D is unclear. Trimming took off 8 bases at V and 4 bases at J, with 11 bases between the two ends. There are 12 residues in the CDR3. The germline CDR1 and CDR2 sequences are SQVTM and ANQGSEA.

For this clone: Other nucleotide sequences in the sample specify the same CDR3. The gene calls are TRBV18 and TRBJ2-3; unclear D gene. Germline V CDR1 and CDR2: KGHSH, LQKENI. Trimming pared 1 base from V and 5 bases from J, leaving 1 base between. This CDR3 comprises 11 residues. CDR3 nucleotides: TGTGCCAGCTCACCACGAGATACGCAGTATTTT. It encodes CASSPRDTQYF.

The genes are TRBV7-9 and TRBJ2-1; 9 bases map to TRBD1. The V segment lost 6 bases and the J segment 9 bases; nucleotides outside the gene matches: 6. This CDR3 has 13 residues. The V gene's germline CDR1 is SEHNR and CDR2 FQNEAQ (reference sequence). CDR3 loop: CASRRVTGGEQFF. The CDR3 coding sequence is TGTGCCAGCAGGCGGGTGACAGGGGGTGAGCAGTTCTTC.

V usage is TRBV7-3 and J usage is TRBJ2-1; TRBD2 matches 10 bases. The CDR3 sequence is 19 residues long. Germline CDR1 and CDR2: SGHTA and FQGTGA. Germline trimming cut 2 bases from V and 1 base from J; bases unmatched to any gene: 11. DNA for the CDR3: TGTGCCAGCAGCTTAGGGTTAGCGGGAGGCCAAAGATCCTACAATGAGCAGTTCTTC. This translates into CASSLGLAGGQRSYNEQFF.

V is TRBV5-1 and J is TRBJ2-1; D gene ambiguous. The CDR3 is 15 amino acids. V was trimmed by 0 bases and J by 2 bases, leaving 9 bases between them. CDR1 SGHRS and CDR2 YFSETQ come from the germline V gene. CDR3 sequence: CASSLVSNPYNEQFF. In nucleotides, the CDR3 is TGCGCCAGCAGCTTGGTTAGTAACCCCTACAATGAGCAGTTCTTC. Full variable domain (rest looked up from reference TRBV5-1 and TRBJ2-1): KAGVTQTPRYLIKTRGQQVTLSCSPISGHRSVSWYQQTPGQGLQFLFEYFSETQRNKGNFPGRFSGRQFSNSRSEMNVSTLELGDSALYLCASSLVSNPYNEQFFGPGTRLTVL.

CDR3 residues: CASSRRQTNTEAFF. In nucleotides, the CDR3 is TGTGCCAGTAGTAGAAGGCAGACGAACACTGAAGCTTTCTTT. The chain couples TRBV19 to TRBJ1-1; D remains ambiguous. CDR1 and CDR2 (germline): LNHDA, SQIVND (reference sequence). V was cut by 4 bases and J by 1 base, with 10 bases left in between. The CDR3 length is 14 residues.

A few counts support this clone. Other DNA sequences within the sample encode an identical CDR3. The chain uses TRBV30 and TRBJ1-5, with a tentative D call TRBD1 (5 bases). With 5 bases removed from V and 1 base from J, the gap between germline ends came to 9 bases. The CDR3 is 13 amino acids. Looked up from germline, CDR1 is GTSNPN and CDR2 is SVGIG (reference sequence). The chain's CDR3 is CAWSPGSNQPQHF. The CDR3 DNA reads TGTGCCTGGTCCCCAGGGAGCAATCAGCCCCAGCATTTT.

The rearrangement uses TRBV18 and TRBJ2-2, with 14 bases aligning to TRBD2. V gave up 4 bases and J gave up 6 bases; unmatched junction bases: 7. The germline V gene has CDR1 KGHSH and CDR2 LQKENI. The CDR3 runs 17 residues. CDR3 DNA sequence: TGTGCCAGCTCACGAACCGGGACTAGCGGGAGCGCCGGGGAGCTGTTTTTT. Translating it yields CASSRTGTSGSAGELFF.

The CDR3 reads CASSLVAGAADTQYF. As DNA, the CDR3 is TGTGCCAGCAGCTTAGTCGCGGGAGCGGCAGATACGCAGTATTTT. The chain combines TRBV11-3 with TRBJ2-3; TRBD2 matches at 7 bases. The CDR3 extends over 15 amino acids. The germline V gene encodes CDR1 SGHNT and CDR2 YENEEA. Germline trimming cut 1 base from V and 4 bases from J; bases unmatched to any gene: 5.

The genes are TRBV18 and TRBJ2-5; 8 bases are shared with TRBD2. After removal of 0 bases from V and 5 bases from J, the junction contained 5 bases not matched to a gene. Looked up from germline, CDR1 is KGHSH and CDR2 is LQKENI. The CDR3 consists of 15 residues. The CDR3 DNA sequence: TGTGCCAGCTCACCACCAGCGGGGGCCGGGGAGACCCAGTACTTC. It specifies CASSPPAGAGETQYF. Combining the CDR3 with reference TRBV18 and TRBJ2-5 gives the whole variable domain NAGVMQNPRHLVRRRGQEARLRCSPMKGHSHVYWYRQLPEEGLKFMVYLQKENIIDESGMPKERFSAEFPKEGPSILRIQQVVRGDSAAYFCASSPPAGAGETQYFGPGTRLLVL.

This chain uses TRBV11-1 with TRBJ2-7; either TRBD1 or TRBD2 may fit D (5 bases each). The CDR3 consists of 13 residues. Germline CDR1 is SGHAT and CDR2 is FQDESV (reference sequence). Trimming removed 5 bases at V and 7 bases at J, with 15 bases between. The CDR3, as DNA: TGTGCCAGCAGCCCAGGGACCTTCCGGGAGCAGTACTTC. Protein sequence: CASSPGTFREQYF.

This clone showed up just a few times. This rearrangement joins TRBV5-1 to TRBJ2-7; TRBD2 agrees at 14 bases. The germline V gene has CDR1 SGHRS and CDR2 YFSETQ. V shed 4 bases, J shed 3 bases, and the junction held 15 bases outside the gene matches. This CDR3 is 19 amino acids long. The DNA for the CDR3 is TGCGCCAGCAGCCGAAGGGCACCGGGACTAGCGGGAGTACTCTACGAGCAGTACTTC. Its protein is CASSRRAPGLAGVLYEQYF. Complete variable domain (other parts from reference TRBV5-1 and TRBJ2-7): KAGVTQTPRYLIKTRGQQVTLSCSPISGHRSVSWYQQTPGQGLQFLFEYFSETQRNKGNFPGRFSGRQFSNSRSEMNVSTLELGDSALYLCASSRRAPGLAGVLYEQYFGPGTRLTVT.

The chain links TRBV11-2 to TRBJ2-1; 8 bases fit TRBD2. There are 17 residues in the CDR3. From germline, CDR1 is SGHAT and CDR2 FQNNGV. V lost 5 bases and J lost 7; bases outside the gene matches: 16. In DNA, the CDR3 is TGTGCCAGCAGCCTATACCGGGGGCGGGAGGTCTGGAATGAGCAGTTCTTC. This gives the protein CASSLYRGREVWNEQFF.

The J gene is TRBJ1-3, the V gene TRBV28; 7 bases fit TRBD1. V shed 6 bases and J 4 bases; nucleotides not matched to a gene: 6. Germline lookup yields CDR1 MDHEN and CDR2 SYDVKM. CDR3 length: 14 residues. CDR3 in amino acids: CASSKGATGNTIYF. Written as DNA, the CDR3 is TGTGCCAGCAGCAAGGGGGCTACCGGAAACACCATATATTTT.